One T cell receptor (beta chain) is described in this entry. The clone's antigen remains unknown. No base-level quality is on record; no much larger clone is a single base apart. Inclusive of the bounding cysteine and phenylalanine, the CDR3 is 16 residues long. The entry retains the CDR3 DNA only, 48 bases that are in frame from base 1. From a lookup of the germline V gene (reference sequence), CDR1 and CDR2 are MNHNY and SVGAGI. The junction shows trimming of 0 bases on V and 5 bases on J, plus 16 bases between the germline ends. The immunoSEQ Assay, a bias-controlled multiplex PCR, was used to amplify TCRbeta CDR3 regions from genomic DNA. In the authors' own workflow: Nucleated cell counts per sample were estimated from amplification of reference gene primers within the assay. To quantify the absolute abundance of each unique TCRbeta CDR3 rearrangement, sequence reads were collapsed and filtered. Productive Simpson clonality was computed per sample as the square root of Simpson's diversity index over productive rearrangements. The table was pulled from immuneACCESS by TCRdb, which kept in-frame rearrangements only. Such tables lose some clones; where checked, under half of the loss comes from unresolved V genes, and the rest has no known cause. V, J and clone size were drawn from that table, and D and trimming were deduced from the DNA. This sample lists about 310,000 clones; around 90% were detected once. The ten most abundant clones make up approximately 2% of the sample.

Whole blood was collected in K2EDTA tubes by collaborating institutions according to the institutions' own protocols. Collaborator samples were shipped for TCRbeta analysis as frozen whole blood, isolated PBMCs, or DNA extracted from either sample type. This sample was included in a study of blood T cell repertoires in COVID-19 (dated by TCRdb to 2020 to 2022). Study-level background: The collaborator samples originated in the United States, Italy and Spain and spanned the acute and convalescent phases of COVID-19. The prospective study material was composed of cDNA or gDNA derived from T cells, B-cell-depleted T cells, or PBMCs. Deeply sampled blood TCRbeta repertoires from subjects exposed to, actively infected with, or recovered from COVID-19 were included in the dataset. The repertoires were made available in a free public database intended to serve as a resource for research on the immune response to SARS-CoV-2. The samples were drawn from the first 160 participants of the ongoing ImmuneRACE study and from under 1,500 subjects provided by 6 global collaborators. Nearly every sample came with metadata listing a de-identified subject ID, COVID-19 status, age in years and sex. Where available, HLA class I and class II types were obtained from metadata supplied by the sample provider rather than from assay-based typing. The paper's findings and limits, for the study overall: The amount of clinical and demographic metadata varied by source and participant and was provided uncurated.

This TCR derives from a young man with active or convalescent COVID-19. Sequencing was performed on peripheral blood. The rearranged segments are TRBV6-6 and TRBJ2-5; the D gene is perhaps TRBD2, from 5 matching bases. The DNA sequence is TGTGCCAGCAGTTACTCAGGCGGTACGGGAAGCGAGACCCAGTACTTC. It specifies CASSYSGGTGSETQYF.